This T cell receptor (beta chain) was observed in a study of response to subunit inactivated influenza vaccine. Overall study findings and caveats: Each seasonal influenza vaccination, the authors suggested, recruits few new T cells.

Germline CDR1 and CDR2: MNHEY and SMNVEV (reference sequence). Trimming cost V 6 bases and J 7 bases, with 22 bases left between them. The CDR3 covers 16 residues. MiXCR was run by TCRdb on the RT-PCR reads, yielding one entry per CDR3 protein. The sample consists of 500,000 to 550,000 distinct CDR3 sequences, approximately 7.2% of them appearing once. This clonotype has more than one count but fewer than ten. The target antigen is unknown. This sample comprised PBMCs from blood, obtained around 25 months after vaccination. The receptor was derived from a man aged 50-75 years who received an inactivated influenza vaccine. The chain carries TRBV27 and TRBJ2-1, with D perhaps matching TRBD2 (6 bases). The CDR3 nucleotides are TGTGCCAGCAGGCCCGGCAGTAGCGGACCCAATAATGAGCAGTTCTTC. Protein: CASRPGSSGPNNEQFF.